Below, one TCR beta chain is given with its context. The protocol was immunoSEQ multiplex PCR, while the TCRdb copy is restricted to in-frame clones and leaves out a portion. The sample yields about 51,000 clones, roughly 80% seen once. This record comes from a study of control samples from healthy donors and cancer patients. This receptor was identified in a man aged 70 or older in good health. Sequenced input: blood.

This chain's CDR3 is CASSFHPSQETQYF. The CDR3 nucleotides are TGTGCCAGCAGCTTCCATCCCAGCCAAGAGACCCAGTACTTC. The chain links TRBV5-5 to TRBJ2-5; D uncertain. The CDR3 runs to 14 residues. Trimming shortened V by 2 bases and J by 1 base, and 9 bases separated the two germline ends. Per the germline V gene, CDR1 is SGHKS and CDR2 is YYEKEE (reference sequence).